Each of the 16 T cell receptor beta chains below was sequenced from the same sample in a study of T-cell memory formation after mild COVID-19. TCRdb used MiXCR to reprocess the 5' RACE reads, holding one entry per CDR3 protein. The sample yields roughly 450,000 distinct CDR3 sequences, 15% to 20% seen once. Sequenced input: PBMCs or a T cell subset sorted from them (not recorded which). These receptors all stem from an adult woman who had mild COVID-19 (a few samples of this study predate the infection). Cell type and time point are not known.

The CDR3 nucleotides read TGTGCCAGCAGCAACGGGGGCCCCGGACCTCCTAGCACAGATACGCAGTATTTT. It translates to CASSNGGPGPPSTDTQYF. This chain uses TRBV6-5 with TRBJ2-3, with D perhaps being TRBD1 or TRBD2 (6 bases each). The germline V gene encodes CDR1 MNHEY and CDR2 SVGAGI. The ends were cut back, 6 bases at V and 0 bases at J, with 22 bases in the middle. The CDR3 runs 18 residues.

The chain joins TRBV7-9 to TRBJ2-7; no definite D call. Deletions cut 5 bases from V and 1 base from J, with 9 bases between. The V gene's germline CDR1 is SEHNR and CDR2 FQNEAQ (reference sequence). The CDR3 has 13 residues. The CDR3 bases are TGTGCCAGCAGCCTTGAGTGGTCCTACGAGCAGTACTTC. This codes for CASSLEWSYEQYF.

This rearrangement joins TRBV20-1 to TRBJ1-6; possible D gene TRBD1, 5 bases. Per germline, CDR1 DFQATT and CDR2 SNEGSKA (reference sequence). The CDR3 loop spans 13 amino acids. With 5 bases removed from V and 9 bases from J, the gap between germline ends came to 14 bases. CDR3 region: CSAFTGTGSPLHF. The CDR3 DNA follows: TGCAGTGCTTTCACCGGGACCGGTTCACCCCTCCACTTT.

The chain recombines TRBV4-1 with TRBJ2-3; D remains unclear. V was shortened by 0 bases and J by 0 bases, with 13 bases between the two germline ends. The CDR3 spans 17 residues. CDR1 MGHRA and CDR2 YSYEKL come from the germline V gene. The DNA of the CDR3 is TGCGCCAGCAGCCAAGAGTATTGGCAGCGAAGCACAGATACGCAGTATTTT. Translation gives CASSQEYWQRSTDTQYF.

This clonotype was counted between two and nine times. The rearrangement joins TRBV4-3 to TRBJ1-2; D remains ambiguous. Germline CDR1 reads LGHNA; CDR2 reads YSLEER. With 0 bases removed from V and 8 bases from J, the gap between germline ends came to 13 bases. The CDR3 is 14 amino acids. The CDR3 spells CASSQDGVTGGYTF. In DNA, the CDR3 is TGCGCCAGCAGCCAAGATGGGGTAACGGGAGGCTACACCTTC.

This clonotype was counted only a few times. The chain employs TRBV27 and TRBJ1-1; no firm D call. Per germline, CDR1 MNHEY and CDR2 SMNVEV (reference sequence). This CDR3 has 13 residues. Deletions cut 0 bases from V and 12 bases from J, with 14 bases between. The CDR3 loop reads CASSLSWEGRTFF. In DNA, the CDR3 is TGTGCCAGCAGTTTATCGTGGGAGGGTAGAACTTTCTTT.

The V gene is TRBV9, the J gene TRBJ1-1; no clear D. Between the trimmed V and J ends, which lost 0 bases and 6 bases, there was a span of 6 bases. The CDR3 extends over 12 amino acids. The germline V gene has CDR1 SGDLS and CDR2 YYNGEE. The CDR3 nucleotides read TGTGCCAGCAGCGTAGGAGGGTCTGAAGCTTTCTTT. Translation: CASSVGGSEAFF.

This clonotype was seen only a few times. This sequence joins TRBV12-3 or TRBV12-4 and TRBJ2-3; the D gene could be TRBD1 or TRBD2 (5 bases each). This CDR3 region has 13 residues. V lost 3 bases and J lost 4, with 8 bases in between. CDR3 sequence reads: CASSFEGPDTQYF. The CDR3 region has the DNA TGTGCCAGCAGTTTTGAGGGGCCAGATACGCAGTATTTT.

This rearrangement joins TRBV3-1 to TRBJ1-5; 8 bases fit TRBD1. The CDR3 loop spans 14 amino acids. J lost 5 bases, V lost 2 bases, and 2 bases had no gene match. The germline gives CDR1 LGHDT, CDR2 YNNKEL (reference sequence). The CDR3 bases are TGTGCCAGCAGCCAAACAGGGGGAGATCAGCCCCAGCATTTT. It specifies CASSQTGGDQPQHF.

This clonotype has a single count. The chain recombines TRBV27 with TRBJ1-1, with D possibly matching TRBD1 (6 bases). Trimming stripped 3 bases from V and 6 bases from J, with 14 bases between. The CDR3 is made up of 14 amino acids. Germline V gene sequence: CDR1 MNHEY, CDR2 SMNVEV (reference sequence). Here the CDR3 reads CASSFVGGSAEAFF. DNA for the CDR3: TGTGCCAGCAGTTTTGTAGGGGGGTCTGCTGAAGCTTTCTTT.

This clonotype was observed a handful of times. This CDR3 reads CASSWGHRLAGGYWDEQFF. In DNA form, the CDR3 reads TGTGCCAGCAGCTGGGGCCACCGACTAGCGGGGGGCTATTGGGATGAGCAGTTCTTC. The chain links TRBV5-6 to TRBJ2-1; 13 bases are a match to TRBD2. The CDR3 is 19 amino acids. The trim removed 3 bases at V and 8 bases at J, leaving 17 bases unmatched. CDR1 is SGHDT, CDR2 YYEEEE, per germline.

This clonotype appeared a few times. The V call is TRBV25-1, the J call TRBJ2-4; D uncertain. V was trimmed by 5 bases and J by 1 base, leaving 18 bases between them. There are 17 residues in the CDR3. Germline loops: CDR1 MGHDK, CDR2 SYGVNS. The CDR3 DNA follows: TGTGCCAGCAGTCCGCCCGACACCGCCGGGGCCAAAAACATTCAGTACTTC. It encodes CASSPPDTAGAKNIQYF.

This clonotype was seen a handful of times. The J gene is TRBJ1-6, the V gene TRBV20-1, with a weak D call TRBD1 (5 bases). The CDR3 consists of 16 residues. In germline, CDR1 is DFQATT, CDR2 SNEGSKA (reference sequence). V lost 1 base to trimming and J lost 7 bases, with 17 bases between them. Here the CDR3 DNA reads TGCAGTGCTAGAGGGCCTTTGGAGACAGACAATTCACCCCTCCACTTT. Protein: CSARGPLETDNSPLHF.

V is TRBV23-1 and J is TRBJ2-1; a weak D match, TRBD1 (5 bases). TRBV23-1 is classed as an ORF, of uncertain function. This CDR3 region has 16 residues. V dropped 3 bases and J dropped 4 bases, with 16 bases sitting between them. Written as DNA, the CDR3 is TGCGCCAGCAGTCATCGCGAAGCAGGGATATACAATGAGCAGTTCTTC. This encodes CASSHREAGIYNEQFF.

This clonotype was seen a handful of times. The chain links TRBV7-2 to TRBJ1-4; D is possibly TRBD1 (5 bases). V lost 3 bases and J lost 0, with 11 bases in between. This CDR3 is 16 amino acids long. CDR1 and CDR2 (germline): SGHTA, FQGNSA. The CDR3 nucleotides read TGTGCCAGCAGCTTGGGACCTCCTTCAACTAATGAAAAACTGTTTTTT. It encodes CASSLGPPSTNEKLFF.

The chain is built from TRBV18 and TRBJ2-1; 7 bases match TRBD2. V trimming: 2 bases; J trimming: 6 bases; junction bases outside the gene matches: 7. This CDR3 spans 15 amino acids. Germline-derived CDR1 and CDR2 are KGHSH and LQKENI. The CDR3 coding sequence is TGTGCCAGCTCACCAGACCGAGCGGGGCTCAATGAGCAGTTCTTC. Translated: CASSPDRAGLNEQFF.